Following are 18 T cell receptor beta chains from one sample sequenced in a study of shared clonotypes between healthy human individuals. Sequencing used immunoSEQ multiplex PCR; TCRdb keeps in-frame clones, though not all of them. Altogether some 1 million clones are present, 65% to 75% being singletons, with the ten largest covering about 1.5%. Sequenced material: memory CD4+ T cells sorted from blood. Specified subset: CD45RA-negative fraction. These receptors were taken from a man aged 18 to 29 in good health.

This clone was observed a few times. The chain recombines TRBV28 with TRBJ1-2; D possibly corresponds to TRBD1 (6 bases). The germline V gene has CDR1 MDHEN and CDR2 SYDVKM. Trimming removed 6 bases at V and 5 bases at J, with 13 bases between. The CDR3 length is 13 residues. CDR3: CASSPGQQYGYTF. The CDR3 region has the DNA TGTGCCAGCAGCCCGGGACAACAATATGGCTACACCTTC.

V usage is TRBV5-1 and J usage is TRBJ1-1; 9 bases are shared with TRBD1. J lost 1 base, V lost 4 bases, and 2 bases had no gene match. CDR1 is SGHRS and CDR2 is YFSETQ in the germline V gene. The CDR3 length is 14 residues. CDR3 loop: CASSMDRGNTEAFF. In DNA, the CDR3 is TGCGCCAGCAGCATGGACAGGGGGAACACTGAAGCTTTCTTT.

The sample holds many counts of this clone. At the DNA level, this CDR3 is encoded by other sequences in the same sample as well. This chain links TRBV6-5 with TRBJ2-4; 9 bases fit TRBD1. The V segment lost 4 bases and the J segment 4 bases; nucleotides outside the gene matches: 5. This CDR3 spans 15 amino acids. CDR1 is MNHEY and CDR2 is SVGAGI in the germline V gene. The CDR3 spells CASSSPGQGKNIQYF. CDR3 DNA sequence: TGTGCCAGCAGTTCCCCCGGACAGGGGAAAAACATTCAGTACTTC.

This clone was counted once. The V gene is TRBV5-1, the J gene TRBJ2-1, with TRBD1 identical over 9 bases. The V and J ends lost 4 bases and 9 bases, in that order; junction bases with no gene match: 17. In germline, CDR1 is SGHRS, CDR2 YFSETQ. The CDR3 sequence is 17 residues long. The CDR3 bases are TGCGCCAGCAGCCCCAGACAGGGGGAAGGACTAGAGCCTGAGCAGTTCTTC. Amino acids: CASSPRQGEGLEPEQFF. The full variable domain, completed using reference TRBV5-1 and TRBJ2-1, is KAGVTQTPRYLIKTRGQQVTLSCSPISGHRSVSWYQQTPGQGLQFLFEYFSETQRNKGNFPGRFSGRQFSNSRSEMNVSTLELGDSALYLCASSPRQGEGLEPEQFFGPGTRLTVL.

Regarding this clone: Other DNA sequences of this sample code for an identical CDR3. The CDR3 here is CASSESVGQQYF. DNA of the CDR3: TGCGCCAGCAGTGAGTCGGTGGGTCAGCAGTACTTC. The chain couples TRBV10-1 to TRBJ2-7; unclear D gene. The CDR3 runs 12 residues. Trimming took 0 bases from V and 8 from J, leaving 8 bases between them. Germline loops: CDR1 WNHNN, CDR2 SYGVQD (reference sequence).

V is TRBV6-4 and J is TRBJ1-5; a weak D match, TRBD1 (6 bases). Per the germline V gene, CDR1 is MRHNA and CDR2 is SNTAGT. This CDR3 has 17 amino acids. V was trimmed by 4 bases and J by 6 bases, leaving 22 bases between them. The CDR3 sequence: CASSARRRTDTGQPQHF. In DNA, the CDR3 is TGTGCCAGCAGTGCCAGACGAAGGACAGACACAGGTCAGCCCCAGCATTTT.

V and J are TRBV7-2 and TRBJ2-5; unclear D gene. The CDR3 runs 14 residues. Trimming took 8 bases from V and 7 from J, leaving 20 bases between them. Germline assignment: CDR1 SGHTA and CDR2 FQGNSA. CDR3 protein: CASLSNGQIGTQYF. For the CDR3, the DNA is TGTGCCAGCCTCTCGAACGGGCAGATCGGGACCCAGTACTTC.

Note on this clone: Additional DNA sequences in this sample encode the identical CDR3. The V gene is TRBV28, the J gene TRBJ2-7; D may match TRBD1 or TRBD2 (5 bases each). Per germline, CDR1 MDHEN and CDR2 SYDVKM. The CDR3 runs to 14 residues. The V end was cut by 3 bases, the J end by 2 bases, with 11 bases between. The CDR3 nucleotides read TGTGCCAGCAGTTTGTCGGGGCCCCCCTACGAGCAGTACTTC. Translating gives CASSLSGPPYEQYF.

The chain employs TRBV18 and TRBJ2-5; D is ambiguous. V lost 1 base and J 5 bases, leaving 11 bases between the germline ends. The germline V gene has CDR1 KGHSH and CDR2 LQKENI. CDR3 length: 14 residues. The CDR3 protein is CASSPRADAETQYF. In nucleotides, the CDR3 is TGTGCCAGCTCACCACGAGCAGATGCGGAGACCCAGTACTTC. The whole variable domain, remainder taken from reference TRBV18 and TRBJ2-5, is NAGVMQNPRHLVRRRGQEARLRCSPMKGHSHVYWYRQLPEEGLKFMVYLQKENIIDESGMPKERFSAEFPKEGPSILRIQQVVRGDSAAYFCASSPRADAETQYFGPGTRLLVL.

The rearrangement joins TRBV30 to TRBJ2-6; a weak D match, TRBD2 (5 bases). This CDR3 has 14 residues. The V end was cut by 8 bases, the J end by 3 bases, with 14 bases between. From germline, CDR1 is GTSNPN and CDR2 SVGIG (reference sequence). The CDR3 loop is CAARGPGGANVLTF. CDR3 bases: TGTGCCGCCCGCGGGCCAGGTGGGGCCAACGTCCTGACTTTC.

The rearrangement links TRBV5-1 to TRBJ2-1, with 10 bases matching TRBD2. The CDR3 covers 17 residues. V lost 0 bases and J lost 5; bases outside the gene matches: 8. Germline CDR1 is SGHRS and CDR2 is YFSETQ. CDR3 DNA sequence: TGCGCCAGCAGCTTGGCCACTAGCGGGGCGGGTAACAATGAGCAGTTCTTC. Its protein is CASSLATSGAGNNEQFF.

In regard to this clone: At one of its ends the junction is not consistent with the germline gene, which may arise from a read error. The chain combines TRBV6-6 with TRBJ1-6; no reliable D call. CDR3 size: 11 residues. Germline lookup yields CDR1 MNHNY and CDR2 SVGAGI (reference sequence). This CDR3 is CASSWGDFIYF. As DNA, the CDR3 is TGTGCCAGCAGTTGGGGAGATTTTATCTACTTT.

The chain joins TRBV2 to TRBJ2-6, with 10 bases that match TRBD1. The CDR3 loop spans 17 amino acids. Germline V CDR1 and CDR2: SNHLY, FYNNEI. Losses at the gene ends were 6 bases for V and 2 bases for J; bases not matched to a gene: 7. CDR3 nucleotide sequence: TGTGCCAGCAGAAGACAGGGGGCGGTGACTGGGGCCAACGTCCTGACTTTC. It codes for CASRRQGAVTGANVLTF.

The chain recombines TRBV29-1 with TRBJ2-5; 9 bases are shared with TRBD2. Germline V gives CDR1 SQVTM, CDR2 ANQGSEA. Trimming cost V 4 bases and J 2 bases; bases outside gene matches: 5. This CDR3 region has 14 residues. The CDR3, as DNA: TGCAGCGTTGCCCCAGCGGGGGGACAAGAGACCCAGTACTTC. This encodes CSVAPAGGQETQYF. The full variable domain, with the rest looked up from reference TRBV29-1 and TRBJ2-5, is SAVISQKPSRDICQRGTSLTIQCQVDSQVTMMFWYRQQPGQSLTLIATANQGSEATYESGFVIDKFPISRPNLTFSTLTVSNMSPEDSSIYLCSVAPAGGQETQYFGPGTRLLVL.

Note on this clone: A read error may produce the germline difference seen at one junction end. CDR3 sequence: CASSFVAGTSGHF. The CDR3 nucleotides read TGTGCCAGCAGTTTTGTCGCTGGGACTAGCGGGCACTTC. This chain uses TRBV28 with TRBJ2-7, with 12 nucleotides matching TRBD2. The germline V gene encodes CDR1 MDHEN and CDR2 SYDVKM. The CDR3 totals 13 residues.

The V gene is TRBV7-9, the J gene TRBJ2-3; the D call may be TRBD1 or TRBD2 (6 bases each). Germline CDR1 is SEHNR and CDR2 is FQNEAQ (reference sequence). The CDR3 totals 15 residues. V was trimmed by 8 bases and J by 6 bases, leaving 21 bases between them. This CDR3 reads CASLWGANPFDTQYF. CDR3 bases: TGTGCCAGCCTGTGGGGGGCCAACCCGTTTGATACGCAGTATTTT. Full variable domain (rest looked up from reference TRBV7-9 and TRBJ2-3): DTGVSQNPRHKITKRGQNVTFRCDPISEHNRLYWYRQTLGQGPEFLTYFQNEAQLEKSRLLSDRFSAERPKGSFSTLEIQRTEQGDSAMYLCASLWGANPFDTQYFGPGTRLTVL.

CDR3 protein: CASSFSGTSGAGGFF. The CDR3 region has the DNA TGTGCCAGCAGCTTCTCTGGGACTAGCGGGGCCGGTGGGTTCTTC. V is TRBV7-2 and J is TRBJ2-1; 13 bases agree with TRBD2. The CDR3 covers 15 residues. The germline gives CDR1 SGHTA, CDR2 FQGNSA. Trimming cost V 3 bases and J 15 bases; bases outside gene matches: 11.

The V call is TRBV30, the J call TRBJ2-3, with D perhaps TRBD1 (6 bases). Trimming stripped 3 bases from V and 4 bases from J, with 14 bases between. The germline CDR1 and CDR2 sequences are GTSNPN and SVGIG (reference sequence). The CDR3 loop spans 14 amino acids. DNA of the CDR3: TGTGCCTGGAGCGCTCCAGGGGCGGCAGATACGCAGTATTTT. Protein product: CAWSAPGAADTQYF.